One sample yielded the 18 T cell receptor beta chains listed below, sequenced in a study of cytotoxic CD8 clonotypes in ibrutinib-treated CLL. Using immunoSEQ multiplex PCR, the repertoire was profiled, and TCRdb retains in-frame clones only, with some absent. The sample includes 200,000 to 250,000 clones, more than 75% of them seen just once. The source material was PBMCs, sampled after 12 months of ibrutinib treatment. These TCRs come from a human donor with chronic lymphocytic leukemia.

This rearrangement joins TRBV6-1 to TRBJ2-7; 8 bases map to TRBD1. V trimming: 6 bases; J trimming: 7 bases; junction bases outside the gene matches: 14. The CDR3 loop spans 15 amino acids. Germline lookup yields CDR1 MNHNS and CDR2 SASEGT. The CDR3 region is CASRRAQGAVGEQYF. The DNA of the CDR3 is TGTGCCAGCAGGAGGGCCCAGGGGGCAGTGGGAGAGCAGTACTTC.

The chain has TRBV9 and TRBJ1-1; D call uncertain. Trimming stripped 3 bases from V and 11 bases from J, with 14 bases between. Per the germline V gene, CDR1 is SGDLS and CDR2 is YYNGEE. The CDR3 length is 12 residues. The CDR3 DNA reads TGTGCCAGCAGCGGCCGGGCGAACGCGGCTTTCTTT. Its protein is CASSGRANAAFF.

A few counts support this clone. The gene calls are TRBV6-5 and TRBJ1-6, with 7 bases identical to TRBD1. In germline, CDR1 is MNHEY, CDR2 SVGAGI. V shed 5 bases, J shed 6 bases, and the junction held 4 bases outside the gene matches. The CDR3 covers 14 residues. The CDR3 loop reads CASSPDRINSPLHF. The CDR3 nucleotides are TGTGCCAGCAGTCCGGACAGGATTAATTCACCCCTCCACTTT.

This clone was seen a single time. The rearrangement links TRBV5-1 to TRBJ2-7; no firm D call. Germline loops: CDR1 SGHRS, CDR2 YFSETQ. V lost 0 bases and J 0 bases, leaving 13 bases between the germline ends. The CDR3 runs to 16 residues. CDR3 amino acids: CASSLEAASFSYEQYF. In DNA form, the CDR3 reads TGCGCCAGCAGCTTGGAGGCAGCTAGTTTCTCCTACGAGCAGTACTTC.

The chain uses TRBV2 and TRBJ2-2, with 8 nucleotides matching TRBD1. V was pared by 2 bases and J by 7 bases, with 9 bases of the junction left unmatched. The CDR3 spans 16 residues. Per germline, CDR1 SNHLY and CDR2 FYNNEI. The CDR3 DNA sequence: TGTGCCAGCAGTGAAACCCAGGGGGCCCTTGGCGGGGAGCTGTTTTTT. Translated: CASSETQGALGGELFF. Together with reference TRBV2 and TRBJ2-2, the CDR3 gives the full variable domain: EPEVTQTPSHQVTQMGQEVILRCVPISNHLYFYWYRQILGQKVEFLVSFYNNEISEKSEIFDDQFSVERPDGSNFTLKIRSTKLEDSAMYFCASSETQGALGGELFFGEGSRLTVL.

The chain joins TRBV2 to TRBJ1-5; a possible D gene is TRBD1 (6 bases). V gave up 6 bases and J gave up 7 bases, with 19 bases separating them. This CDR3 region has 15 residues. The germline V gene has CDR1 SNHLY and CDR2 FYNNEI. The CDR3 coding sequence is TGTGCCAGCAGCCCGGGACAATCAGGTGAACAGCCCCAGCATTTT. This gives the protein CASSPGQSGEQPQHF.

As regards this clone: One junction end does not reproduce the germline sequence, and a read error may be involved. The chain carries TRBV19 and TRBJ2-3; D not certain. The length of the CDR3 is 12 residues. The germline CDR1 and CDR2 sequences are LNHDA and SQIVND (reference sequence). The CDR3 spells CASSKSPGPHFF. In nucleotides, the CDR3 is TGTGCCAGTAGTAAGAGCCCGGGCCCACATTTCTTT.

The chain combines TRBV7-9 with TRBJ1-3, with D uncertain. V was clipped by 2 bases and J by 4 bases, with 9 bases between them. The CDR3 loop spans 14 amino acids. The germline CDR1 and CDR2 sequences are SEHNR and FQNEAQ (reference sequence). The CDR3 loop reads CASSLKGVGNTIYF. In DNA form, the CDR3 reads TGTGCCAGCAGCTTAAAGGGCGTAGGAAACACCATATATTTT.

CDR3 nucleotide sequence: TGCAGCGTCCTGGGACAGAGCAATCAGCCCCAGCATTTT. Translating gives CSVLGQSNQPQHF. The J gene is TRBJ1-5, the V gene TRBV29-1, with 7 bases lining up with TRBD1. The V gene end was trimmed by 6 bases and the J gene end by 1 base; junction bases not matched to a gene: 3. Germline loops: CDR1 SQVTM, CDR2 ANQGSEA. CDR3 length: 13 amino acids.

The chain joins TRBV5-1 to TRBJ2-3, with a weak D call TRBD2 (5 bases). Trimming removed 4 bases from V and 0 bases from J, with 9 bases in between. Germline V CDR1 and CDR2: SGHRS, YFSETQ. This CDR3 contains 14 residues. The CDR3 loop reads CASSPGGSTDTQYF. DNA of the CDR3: TGCGCCAGCAGCCCGGGCGGGAGCACAGATACGCAGTATTTT.

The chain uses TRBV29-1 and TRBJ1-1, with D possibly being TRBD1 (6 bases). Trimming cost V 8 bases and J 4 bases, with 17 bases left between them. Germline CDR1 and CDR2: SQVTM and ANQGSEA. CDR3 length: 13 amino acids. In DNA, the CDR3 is TGCAGCCCGCAACAGGGAAGGGGCACTGAAGCTTTCTTT. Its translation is CSPQQGRGTEAFF.

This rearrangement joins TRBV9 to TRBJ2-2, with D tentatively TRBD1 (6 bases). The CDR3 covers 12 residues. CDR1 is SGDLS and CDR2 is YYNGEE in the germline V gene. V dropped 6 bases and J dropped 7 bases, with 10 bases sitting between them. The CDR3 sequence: CASKDSVGELFF. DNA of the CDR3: TGTGCCAGCAAGGACAGTGTCGGGGAGCTGTTTTTT.

The CDR3 here is CASSTDRGPTGELFF. The CDR3 region has the DNA TGTGCCAGTAGTACCGACAGGGGGCCAACCGGGGAGCTGTTTTTT. The chain uses TRBV19 and TRBJ2-2, with 10 positions matching TRBD1. V shed 4 bases and J 5 bases; nucleotides not matched to a gene: 4. CDR3 length equals 15 residues. Germline CDR1 LNHDA, CDR2 SQIVND (reference sequence).

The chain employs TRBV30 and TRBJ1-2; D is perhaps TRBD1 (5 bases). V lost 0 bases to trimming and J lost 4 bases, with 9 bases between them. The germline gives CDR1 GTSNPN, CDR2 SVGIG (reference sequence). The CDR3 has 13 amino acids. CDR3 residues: CAWSVSGPYGYTF. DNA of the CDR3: TGTGCCTGGAGTGTATCAGGGCCCTATGGCTACACCTTC. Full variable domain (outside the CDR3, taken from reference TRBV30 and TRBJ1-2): SQTIHQWPATLVQPVGSPLSLECTVEGTSNPNLYWYRQAAGRGLQLLFYSVGIGQISSEVPQNLSASRPQDRQFILSSKKLLLSDSGFYLCAWSVSGPYGYTFGSGTRLTVV.

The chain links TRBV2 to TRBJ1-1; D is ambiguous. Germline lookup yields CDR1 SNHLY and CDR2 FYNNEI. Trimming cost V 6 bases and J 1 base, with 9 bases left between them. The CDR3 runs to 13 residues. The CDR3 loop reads CASRGSRNTEAFF. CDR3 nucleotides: TGTGCCAGCAGGGGGTCGAGGAACACTGAAGCTTTCTTT. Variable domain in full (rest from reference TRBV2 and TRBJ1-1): EPEVTQTPSHQVTQMGQEVILRCVPISNHLYFYWYRQILGQKVEFLVSFYNNEISEKSEIFDDQFSVERPDGSNFTLKIRSTKLEDSAMYFCASRGSRNTEAFFGQGTRLTVV.

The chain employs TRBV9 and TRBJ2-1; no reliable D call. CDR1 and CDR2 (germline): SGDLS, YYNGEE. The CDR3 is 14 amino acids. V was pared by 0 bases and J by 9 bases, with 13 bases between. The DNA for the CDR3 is TGTGCCAGCAGCGTAGGGGTCAGGTGGGGTGAGCAGTTCTTC. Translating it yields CASSVGVRWGEQFF.

CDR3 DNA: TGCGCCAGCAGCCTCTTTCCCACAGATACGCAGTATTTT. Encoded protein: CASSLFPTDTQYF. The chain has TRBV5-1 and TRBJ2-3; D remains unclear. Trimming cost V 4 bases and J 2 bases, with 8 bases left between them. The germline gives CDR1 SGHRS, CDR2 YFSETQ. CDR3 length equals 13 residues.

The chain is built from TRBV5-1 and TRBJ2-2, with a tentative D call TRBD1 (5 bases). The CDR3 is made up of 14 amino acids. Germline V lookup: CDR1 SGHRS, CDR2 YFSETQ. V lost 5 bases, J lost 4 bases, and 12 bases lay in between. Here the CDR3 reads CASRAQGITGELFF. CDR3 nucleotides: TGCGCCAGCAGGGCTCAGGGAATCACCGGGGAGCTGTTTTTT.